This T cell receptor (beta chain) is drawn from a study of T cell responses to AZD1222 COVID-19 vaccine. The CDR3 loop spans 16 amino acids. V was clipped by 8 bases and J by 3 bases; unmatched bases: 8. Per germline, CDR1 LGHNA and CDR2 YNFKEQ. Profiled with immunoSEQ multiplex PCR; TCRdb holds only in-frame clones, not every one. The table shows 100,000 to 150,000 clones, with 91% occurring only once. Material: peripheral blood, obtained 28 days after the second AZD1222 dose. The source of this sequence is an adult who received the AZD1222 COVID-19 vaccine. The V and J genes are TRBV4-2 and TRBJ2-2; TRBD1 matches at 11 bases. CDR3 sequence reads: CASSGGTGGDTGELFF. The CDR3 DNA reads TGTGCCAGCTCAGGGGGGACAGGGGGAGACACCGGGGAGCTGTTTTTT.